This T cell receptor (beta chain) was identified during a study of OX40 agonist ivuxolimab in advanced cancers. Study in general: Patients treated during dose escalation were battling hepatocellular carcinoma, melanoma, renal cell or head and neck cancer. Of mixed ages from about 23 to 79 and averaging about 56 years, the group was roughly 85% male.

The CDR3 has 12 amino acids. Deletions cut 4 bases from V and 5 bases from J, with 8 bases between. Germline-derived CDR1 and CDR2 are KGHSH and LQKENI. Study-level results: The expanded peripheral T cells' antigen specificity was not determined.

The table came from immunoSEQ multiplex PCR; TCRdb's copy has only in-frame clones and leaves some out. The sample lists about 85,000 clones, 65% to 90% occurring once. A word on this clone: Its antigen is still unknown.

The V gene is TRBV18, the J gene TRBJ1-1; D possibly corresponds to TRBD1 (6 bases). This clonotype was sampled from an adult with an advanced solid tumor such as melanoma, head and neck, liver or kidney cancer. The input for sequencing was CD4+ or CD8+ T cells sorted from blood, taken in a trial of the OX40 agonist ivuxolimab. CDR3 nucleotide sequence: TGTGCCAGCTCACGGGGACAAACTGAAGCTTTCTTT. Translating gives CASSRGQTEAFF.